These 4 T cell receptor beta chains were sequenced from one sample in a study of regulatory T cells in long-lasting Graves disease. HTBI primers from iRepertoire and Arm-PCR of CDR3 regions yielded the TCR beta libraries. TCRdb re-called the multiplex PCR reads with MiXCR, one entry per CDR3 protein. The repertoire holds fewer than 400,000 distinct CDR3 sequences, with more than 15% as singletons. As for time point: newly diagnosed GD, antithyroid drugs for less than 3 months. RNA extracted from PBMCs served as the sequencing template. The sequencing here drew on peripheral blood mononuclear cells (PBMCs), taken at new diagnosis, from a patient treated with antithyroid drugs. These receptor sequences come from a female donor with Graves disease.

This clonotype was recorded at least ten times. This chain uses TRBV10-3 with TRBJ2-3; 8 bases fit TRBD2. V lost 0 bases, J lost 5 bases, and 13 bases stayed unmatched. Germline V lookup: CDR1 ENHRY, CDR2 SYGVKD. The CDR3 covers 18 residues. The CDR3 nucleotides are TGTGCCATCAGTGAGTCGAGGCCGGGAGGGTTTTTCGGAGATACGCAGTATTTT. It specifies CAISESRPGGFFGDTQYF.

This clonotype was counted at least ten times. The chain couples TRBV11-3 to TRBJ2-3; D is unclear. Trimming removed 5 bases at V and 6 bases at J, with 12 bases between. The CDR3 is 13 residues long. Germline V CDR1 and CDR2: SGHNT, YENEEA. The CDR3 region is CASSPTAPDTQYF. In DNA, the CDR3 is TGTGCCAGCAGCCCCACCGCCCCGGATACGCAGTATTTT.

This clonotype was picked up many times. The chain links TRBV19 to TRBJ2-7, with D possibly being TRBD1 (5 bases). V was cut by 1 base and J by 4 bases, with 14 bases left in between. The CDR3 is 15 residues long. CDR1 is LNHDA, CDR2 SQIVND, per germline (reference sequence). CDR3 loop: CASSIGGALGYEQYF. The CDR3 region has the DNA TGTGCCAGTAGTATAGGTGGGGCTTTGGGATACGAGCAGTACTTC.

The chain links TRBV12-3 or TRBV12-4 to TRBJ2-1; 14 bases map to TRBD2. The CDR3 spans 20 residues. J gave up 0 bases and V 5 bases, and 12 bases lay outside the gene matches. The CDR3 nucleotides read TGTGCCAGCAGTCCACTCCCGGGACTAGCGGGGGCGAGCTCCTACAATGAGCAGTTCTTC. Translation: CASSPLPGLAGASSYNEQFF.